The 21 T cell receptor beta chains in this list originate from one sample, sequenced in a study of T cell repertoires in cytomegalovirus infection. The antigens for these receptors are not known. MiXCR, run by TCRdb on the reads, gives a single entry per CDR3 protein. The table records approximately 600,000 distinct CDR3 sequences, about 40% of them present only once. The sequencing used cultured PBMCs, collected from culture after CMV antigen stimulation. These receptors were collected from a human donor in good health (CMV status not recorded). Some clones in this sample may be carry-over from other donors' samples.

This clonotype came up a few times. This chain links TRBV20-1 with TRBJ2-1; D gene unclear. The CDR3 contains 14 residues. V was pared by 1 base and J by 0 bases, with 7 bases between. The germline V gene has CDR1 DFQATT and CDR2 SNEGSKA (reference sequence). The CDR3 here is CSARGSGSYNEQFF. The DNA for the CDR3 is TGCAGTGCTAGAGGGTCGGGCTCCTACAATGAGCAGTTCTTC.

The J gene is TRBJ1-2, the V gene TRBV5-5; D unresolved. Germline values: CDR1 SGHKS, CDR2 YYEKEE (reference sequence). The V end lost 4 bases, the J end lost 2 bases, and 12 bases lay between the germline ends. This CDR3 spans 14 amino acids. The CDR3: CASSPLAGNYGYTF. The CDR3 nucleotides read TGTGCCAGCAGCCCCCTGGCGGGAAACTATGGCTACACCTTC.

The chain carries TRBV20-1 and TRBJ2-5; D unresolved. The V end lost 6 bases, the J end lost 5 bases, and 19 bases lay between the germline ends. This CDR3 region has 14 residues. Germline V gene lookup returns CDR1 DFQATT and CDR2 SNEGSKA (reference sequence). The CDR3 coding sequence is TGCAGTGCCCGAGACCCAAAAACCCAGGAGACCCAGTACTTC. The encoded protein is CSARDPKTQETQYF.

This sequence joins TRBV10-3 and TRBJ1-5; maybe TRBD1 (5 bases). V lost 9 bases and J 6 bases, leaving 18 bases between the germline ends. The CDR3 has 14 residues. Germline CDR1 ENHRY, CDR2 SYGVKD. This CDR3 reads CAIQESGGGQPQHF. For the CDR3, the DNA is TGTGCCATACAAGAGTCCGGGGGAGGTCAGCCCCAGCATTTT.

This clonotype was counted only a few times. The V and J genes are TRBV7-8 and TRBJ2-2; a possible D gene is TRBD2 (5 bases). V gave up 3 bases and J gave up 7 bases, with 15 bases separating them. The CDR3 extends over 15 amino acids. Germline lookup yields CDR1 SGHVS and CDR2 FQNEAQ. This CDR3 is CASSFIGPRGGELFF. The CDR3 DNA sequence: TGTGCCAGCAGCTTTATCGGCCCCCGGGGCGGGGAGCTGTTTTTT. The whole variable domain, filled in from reference TRBV7-8 and TRBJ2-2, reads GAGVSQSPRYKVAKRGQDVALRCDPISGHVSLFWYQQALGQGPEFLTYFQNEAQLDKSGLPSDRFFAERPEGSVSTLKIQRTQQEDSAVYLCASSFIGPRGGELFFGEGSRLTVL.

This clonotype occurred many times. This CDR3 reads CASSPGLAGGYEQYF. The CDR3 coding sequence is TGTGCCAGCAGCCCGGGACTAGCGGGAGGTTACGAGCAGTACTTC. The rearrangement links TRBV11-3 to TRBJ2-7; 15 bases are a match to TRBD2. CDR3 size: 15 residues. The V segment lost 5 bases and the J segment 4 bases; nucleotides outside the gene matches: 3. The germline CDR1 and CDR2 sequences are SGHNT and YENEEA.

The chain is built from TRBV20-1 and TRBJ1-5; TRBD1 might be the D (5 bases). The CDR3 consists of 14 residues. Germline CDR1 DFQATT, CDR2 SNEGSKA (reference sequence). Between the trimmed V and J ends, which lost 3 bases and 5 bases, there was a span of 14 bases. CDR3 sequence: CSASGTRWDQPQHF. Here the CDR3 DNA reads TGCAGTGCTAGTGGGACCAGGTGGGATCAGCCCCAGCATTTT.

The chain links TRBV24-1 to TRBJ2-3, with TRBD1 identical over 9 bases. The V and J ends lost 5 bases and 3 bases, in that order; junction bases with no gene match: 14. The germline V gene encodes CDR1 KGHDR and CDR2 SFDVKD. The CDR3 sequence is 18 residues long. The CDR3 protein is CATSGGTGQGFETDTQYF. For the CDR3, the DNA is TGTGCCACCAGTGGGGGTACGGGACAGGGATTTGAGACAGATACGCAGTATTTT.

This clonotype occurred many times. The chain is built from TRBV7-2 and TRBJ2-5; D possibly corresponds to TRBD1 (8 bases). The J call may be wrong; the DNA end is better matched by TRBJ2-3. The CDR3 length is 14 residues. Germline V gene sequence: CDR1 SGHTA, CDR2 FQGNSA. The CDR3: CASSLVTGGETQYF. In nucleotides, the CDR3 is TGTGCCAGCAGCTTAGTAACAGGGGGGGAGACGCAGTATTTT.

The sample holds a few counts of this clonotype. The rearrangement uses TRBV7-2 and TRBJ1-6; D gene unclear. The CDR3 length is 13 residues. The germline gives CDR1 SGHTA, CDR2 FQGNSA. V was cut by 6 bases and J by 10 bases, with 13 bases left in between. CDR3 amino acids: CASSTVWRSPLHF. The CDR3 bases are TGTGCCAGCAGTACAGTCTGGAGATCACCCCTCCACTTT.

This clonotype was recorded many times. V and J are TRBV7-6 and TRBJ2-7; 14 nucleotides agree with TRBD2. The CDR3 extends over 17 amino acids. V lost 2 bases to trimming and J lost 3 bases; unmatched junction nucleotides: 6. Germline CDR1 reads SGHVS; CDR2 reads FNYEAQ. The CDR3 bases are TGTGCCAGCAGCTTAACAGCCGGGACTAGCGGGGGCTACGAGCAGTACTTC. Protein: CASSLTAGTSGGYEQYF.

Only one count was recorded for this clonotype. The chain is built from TRBV7-6 and TRBJ2-7; the match to TRBD1 covers 7 bases. The CDR3 totals 14 residues. With V trimmed by 4 bases and J by 2 bases, 5 bases remained unmatched. Germline V gives CDR1 SGHVS, CDR2 FNYEAQ. DNA for the CDR3: TGTGCCAGCAGCTCCCACAGGGGAACCTACGAGCAGTACTTC. Protein sequence: CASSSHRGTYEQYF.

Here the CDR3 DNA reads TGTGCCAGCAGCCTCAGGGGAAGGTCCCAAGAGACCCAGTACTTC. This gives the protein CASSLRGRSQETQYF. This sequence joins TRBV11-2 and TRBJ2-5; tentative D call: TRBD1 (6 bases). The CDR3 sequence is 15 residues long. Trimming shortened V by 5 bases and J by 1 base, and 14 bases separated the two germline ends. Per germline, CDR1 SGHAT and CDR2 FQNNGV.

This clonotype has just a few counts. The chain is built from TRBV6-5 and TRBJ1-1; a possible D gene is TRBD1 (6 bases). V gave up 2 bases and J gave up 5 bases, with 18 bases separating them. CDR3 length equals 16 residues. From germline, CDR1 is MNHEY and CDR2 SVGAGI. CDR3 protein: CASSYGRPRGITEAFF. The CDR3, as DNA: TGTGCCAGCAGTTACGGTAGGCCCAGGGGAATAACTGAAGCTTTCTTT.

The chain recombines TRBV7-4 with TRBJ1-6, with 8 bases that match TRBD1. This CDR3 is 16 amino acids long. The J segment lost 13 bases and the V segment lost 6 bases, leaving 17 bases of the junction unmatched. Per germline, CDR1 SGHVT and CDR2 SQSDAQ. The CDR3 sequence is CASSRPGQESIWPLHF. The DNA for the CDR3 is TGTGCCAGCAGTCGTCCGGGACAGGAGTCTATTTGGCCCCTCCACTTT. Based on the CDR3 plus reference TRBV7-4 and TRBJ1-6, the full variable domain is GAGVSQSPRYKVAKRGRDVALRCDSISGHVTLYWYRQTLGQGSEVLTYSQSDAQRDKSGRPSGRFSAERPERSVSTLKIQRTEQGDSAVYLCASSRPGQESIWPLHFGNGTRLTVT.

The table lists this clonotype with many counts. V is TRBV7-9 and J is TRBJ1-2, with D possibly matching TRBD1 (6 bases). This CDR3 has 14 amino acids. Germline V gene data show CDR1 as SEHNR and CDR2 as FQNEAQ (reference sequence). V was shortened by 5 bases and J by 7 bases, with 17 bases between the two germline ends. The CDR3: CASSGGGPYSGYTF. The DNA for the CDR3 is TGTGCCAGCAGCGGAGGGGGACCATATTCTGGCTACACCTTC. Full variable domain (remainder filled in from reference TRBV7-9 and TRBJ1-2): DTGVSQNPRHKITKRGQNVTFRCDPISEHNRLYWYRQTLGQGPEFLTYFQNEAQLEKSRLLSDRFSAERPKGSFSTLEIQRTEQGDSAMYLCASSGGGPYSGYTFGSGTRLTVV.

This clonotype was seen more than once but under ten times. The V gene is TRBV2, the J gene TRBJ2-3, with 8 bases matching TRBD2. CDR3 size: 15 residues. CDR1 is SNHLY and CDR2 is FYNNEI in the germline V gene. V lost 6 bases, J lost 5 bases, and 10 bases stayed unmatched. The CDR3 region is CASSGLSGVGDTQYF. Here the CDR3 DNA reads TGTGCCAGCAGCGGTCTTAGCGGGGTTGGAGATACGCAGTATTTT.

This chain's CDR3 is CASSTRVSTEAFF. Written as DNA, the CDR3 is TGTGCCAGCAGTACCCGGGTCAGCACTGAAGCTTTCTTT. This rearrangement joins TRBV6-2 or TRBV6-3 to TRBJ1-1; no reliable D call. CDR3 length: 13 residues. Trimming left V 5 bases short and J 4 bases short, with 11 bases between. Germline CDR1 is MNHEY and CDR2 is SVGEGT.

The chain has TRBV12-3 or TRBV12-4 and TRBJ1-6; possible D gene TRBD1, 6 bases. Trimming removed 5 bases from V and 17 bases from J, with 19 bases in between. The CDR3 contains 13 residues. The CDR3 protein is CASSDPGTPPIHF. The DNA for the CDR3 is TGTGCCAGCAGTGACCCGGGGACACCACCTATCCACTTT.

This clonotype was seen many times. The chain is built from TRBV7-2 and TRBJ2-1; the D is unclear. This CDR3 spans 16 amino acids. Germline lookup yields CDR1 SGHTA and CDR2 FQGNSA. V lost 1 base to trimming and J lost 0 bases, with 10 bases between them. The CDR3 spells CASSLVSRSSYNEQFF. The DNA for the CDR3 is TGTGCCAGCAGCTTAGTCTCGCGATCCTCCTACAATGAGCAGTTCTTC.

This clonotype has only a few counts. The chain links TRBV19 to TRBJ2-2; TRBD1 matches 7 bases. Germline loops: CDR1 LNHDA, CDR2 SQIVND (reference sequence). The CDR3 sequence is 18 residues long. V lost 2 bases and J lost 7; bases outside the gene matches: 16. CDR3 amino acids: CASSIPGQAVIFSGELFF. CDR3 bases: TGTGCCAGTAGTATACCCGGACAGGCCGTTATATTTAGCGGGGAGCTGTTTTTT.